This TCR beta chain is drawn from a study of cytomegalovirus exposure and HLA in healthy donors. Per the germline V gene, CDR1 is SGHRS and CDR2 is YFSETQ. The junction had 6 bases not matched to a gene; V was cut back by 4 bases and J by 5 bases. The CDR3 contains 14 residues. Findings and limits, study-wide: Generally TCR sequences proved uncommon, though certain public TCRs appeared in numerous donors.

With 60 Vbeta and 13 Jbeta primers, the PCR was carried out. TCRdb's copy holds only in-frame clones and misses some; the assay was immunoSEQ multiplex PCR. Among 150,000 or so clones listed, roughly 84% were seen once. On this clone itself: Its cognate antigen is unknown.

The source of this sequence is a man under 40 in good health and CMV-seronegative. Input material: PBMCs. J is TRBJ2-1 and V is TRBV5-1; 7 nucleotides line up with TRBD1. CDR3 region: CASSPEGTDNEQFF. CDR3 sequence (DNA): TGCGCCAGCAGCCCAGAAGGGACAGACAATGAGCAGTTCTTC.